The following is a TCR beta chain sequence with its context. This cohort consisted of healthy bone marrow donors. These data belong to a study of cytomegalovirus exposure and HLA in healthy donors. The V and J ends lost 5 bases and 0 bases respectively, with 8 bases between them. The CDR3 is made up of 14 amino acids. Germline lookup yields CDR1 SEHNR and CDR2 FQNEAQ (reference sequence). Amplification used 60 Vbeta primers and 13 Jbeta primers. The assay was immunoSEQ multiplex PCR, and TCRdb's table has in-frame clones only and misses some. The data hold over 200,000 clones, with around 76% observed a single time.

Sequencing input: PBMCs. This receptor was taken from a woman in her forties in good health and CMV-seropositive. The V call is TRBV7-9, the J call TRBJ1-3; unclear D gene. CDR3 sequence (DNA): TGTGCCAGCAGCCCACTTCCCTCTGGAAACACCATATATTTT. This gives the protein CASSPLPSGNTIYF.